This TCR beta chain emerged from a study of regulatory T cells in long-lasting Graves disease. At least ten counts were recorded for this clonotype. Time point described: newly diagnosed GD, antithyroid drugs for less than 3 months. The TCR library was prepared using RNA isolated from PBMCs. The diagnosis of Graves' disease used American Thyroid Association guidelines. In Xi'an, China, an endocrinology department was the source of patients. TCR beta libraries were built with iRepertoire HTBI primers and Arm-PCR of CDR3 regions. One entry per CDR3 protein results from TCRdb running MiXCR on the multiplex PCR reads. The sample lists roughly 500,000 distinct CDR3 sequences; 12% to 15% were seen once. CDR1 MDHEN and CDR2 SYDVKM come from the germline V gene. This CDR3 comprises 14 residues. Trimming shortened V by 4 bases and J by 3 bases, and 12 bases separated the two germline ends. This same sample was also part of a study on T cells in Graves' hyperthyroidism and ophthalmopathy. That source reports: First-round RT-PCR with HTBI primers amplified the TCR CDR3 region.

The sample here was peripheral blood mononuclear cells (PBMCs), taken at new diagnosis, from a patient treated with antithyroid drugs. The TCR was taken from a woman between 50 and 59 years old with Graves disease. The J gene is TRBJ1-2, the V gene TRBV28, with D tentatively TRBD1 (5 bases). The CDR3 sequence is CASSSGGEDYGYTF. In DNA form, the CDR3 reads TGTGCCAGCAGTTCGGGGGGGGAGGACTATGGCTACACCTTC.